These T cell receptor beta chains were read from a single sample in a study of T cell changes during pregnancy in multiple sclerosis. Generated by immunoSEQ multiplex PCR, the TCRdb table keeps only in-frame clones and is missing some. This repertoire shows about 62,000 clones, approximately 93% found once; its top ten account for roughly 3%. The starting material was CD8+ T cells from peripheral blood mononuclear cells, obtained in the second trimester of pregnancy. These receptors all stem from a female donor with multiple sclerosis, enrolled in a pregnancy study. Both conserved end residues are part of each CDR3. Each record gives: V gene, clone size, J gene, CDR3 length, D gene, CDR3 protein, CDR3 DNA. The D gene is left open where the match is weak. Clone size, where shown, is once, few, many, or a class for clones that have expanded.

>TRBV28|.|TRBJ2-3|18|TRBD2
CASSLRTSGRAFTDTQYF
TGTGCCAGCAGTTTAAGGACTAGCGGGAGGGCCTTCACAGATACGCAGTATTTT
>TRBV27|.|TRBJ1-1|13|.
CASSLGARTEAFF
TGTGCCAGCAGTTTGGGGGCACGGACTGAAGCTTTCTTT
>TRBV2|once|TRBJ1-2|14|TRBD1
CANLQQGPNYGYTF
TGTGCCAACCTGCAACAGGGGCCTAACTATGGCTACACCTTC
>TRBV4-2|.|TRBJ2-7|14|.
CASSQDGDSYEQYF
TGTGCCAGCAGCCAAGATGGAGACAGCTACGAGCAGTACTTC
>TRBV19|once|TRBJ2-7|14|TRBD2
CASSGTSGSYEQYF
TGTGCCAGTAGCGGGACTAGCGGCTCCTACGAGCAGTACTTC
>TRBV5-1|.|TRBJ2-1|16|TRBD2
CASSFSSGVSYNEQFF
TGCGCCAGCAGCTTCTCTAGCGGGGTCTCCTACAATGAGCAGTTCTTC
>TRBV2|.|TRBJ2-5|16|TRBD2
CASRTSGSSFGETQYF
TGTGCCAGCAGGACTAGCGGGAGTTCGTTTGGAGAGACCCAGTACTTC
>TRBV27|few|TRBJ1-2|15|.
CASSPREGPLYGYTF
TGTGCCAGCAGTCCCCGCGAGGGCCCACTCTATGGCTACACCTTC
>TRBV21-1|.|TRBJ2-2|15|.
CASSPSRTDTGELFF
TGTGCCAGCAGTCCCTCCCGGACAGACACCGGGGAGCTGTTTTTT
>TRBV4-1|.|TRBJ1-2|14|.
CASSQETGNYGYTF
TGCGCCAGCAGCCAAGAAACAGGGAACTATGGCTACACCTTC
>TRBV7-8|.|TRBJ2-7|13|.
CASSGRVVNEQYF
TGTGCCAGCAGCGGCAGGGTAGTGAACGAGCAGTACTTC
>TRBV19|once|TRBJ2-2|17|.
CASSIPPPAVVSGELFF
TGTGCCAGTAGTATTCCTCCACCGGCGGTGGTCTCCGGGGAGCTGTTTTTT
>TRBV2|.|TRBJ2-7|14|.
CASTLARGVYEQYF
TGTGCCAGCACGTTGGCCAGGGGCGTCTACGAGCAGTACTTC
>TRBV9|.|TRBJ2-1|15|TRBD1
CASSGRDRSYNEQFF
TGTGCCAGCAGCGGACGGGACAGATCCTACAATGAGCAGTTCTTC
>TRBV27|.|TRBJ2-2|15|.
CASSLLAGNTGELFF
TGTGCCAGCAGTTTATTGGCAGGAAACACCGGGGAGCTGTTTTTT
>TRBV11-2|.|TRBJ2-1|13|.
CASSLGGSLEQFF
TGTGCCAGCAGCTTGGGGGGTAGTCTTGAGCAGTTCTTC
>TRBV6-4|.|TRBJ2-7|15|TRBD1
CASRDGTGKPYEQYF
TGTGCCAGCAGGGATGGGACAGGGAAACCCTACGAGCAGTACTTC
>TRBV27|.|TRBJ2-5|15|TRBD2
CASSFGLAGGETQYF
TGTGCCAGCAGTTTCGGACTAGCGGGCGGGGAGACCCAGTACTTC
>TRBV27|.|TRBJ2-5|14|.
CASSLLTEKETQYF
TGTGCCAGCAGTTTATTAACAGAGAAAGAGACCCAGTACTTC
>TRBV7-9|few|TRBJ1-5|14|TRBD1
CASSPGQGGQPQHF
TGTGCCAGCAGCCCCGGACAGGGAGGTCAGCCCCAGCATTTT
>TRBV19|.|TRBJ2-7|15|TRBD1
CASSIGQGATYEQYF
TGTGCCAGTAGTATCGGACAGGGGGCCACCTACGAGCAGTACTTC
>TRBV27|.|TRBJ2-1|14|.
CASSLGGGYNEQFF
TGTGCCAGCAGTTTAGGGGGCGGCTACAATGAGCAGTTCTTC
>TRBV7-9|.|TRBJ1-2|11|TRBD1
CASEGAIGYTF
TGTGCCAGTGAGGGGGCGATTGGCTACACCTTC
>TRBV12-2|.|TRBJ1-1|15|.
CASRLGRGLNTEAFF
TGTGCAAGTCGCTTAGGGCGGGGCCTGAACACTGAAGCTTTCTTT
>TRBV28|.|TRBJ2-7|14|.
CASSPDRNPYEQYF
TGTGCCAGCAGTCCGGACAGAAACCCTTACGAGCAGTACTTC
>TRBV9|.|TRBJ1-1|14|TRBD1
CASGTGTGGTEAFF
TGTGCCAGCGGAACTGGGACAGGGGGCACTGAAGCTTTCTTT
>TRBV14|once|TRBJ1-2|15|TRBD1
CASSHPGQGARGYTF
TGTGCCAGCAGCCACCCGGGACAGGGGGCGAGGGGCTACACCTTC
>TRBV7-9|.|TRBJ2-1|17|.
CASSSLLAPSSYNEQFF
TGTGCCAGCAGCTCACTACTAGCTCCGAGCTCCTACAATGAGCAGTTCTTC
>TRBV2|few|TRBJ1-2|17|TRBD1
CASSEAGGQGRRAGYTF
TGTGCCAGCAGTGAAGCGGGCGGACAGGGGCGTAGAGCTGGCTACACCTTC
>TRBV7-3|.|TRBJ2-1|16|TRBD2
CASSLNAGDYYNEQFF
TGTGCCAGCAGCTTAAACGCGGGAGATTACTACAATGAGCAGTTCTTC
>TRBV6-4|.|TRBJ2-2|16|TRBD2
CASSETSGHDTGELFF
TGTGCCAGCAGCGAAACTAGCGGGCATGACACCGGGGAGCTGTTTTTT
>TRBV15|.|TRBJ2-2|15|TRBD2
CATSVGLDITGELFF
TGTGCCACCAGCGTTGGACTAGACATAACCGGGGAGCTGTTTTTT
>TRBV7-9|once|TRBJ1-2|12|.
CASSLDGDGYTF
TGTGCCAGCAGCTTAGACGGAGATGGCTACACCTTC
>TRBV4-1|.|TRBJ2-7|15|TRBD1
CASSRSGTGDYEQYF
TGCGCCAGCAGCCGATCCGGGACAGGGGACTACGAGCAGTACTTC
>TRBV9|.|TRBJ1-3|14|.
CASSVGSSGNTIYF
TGTGCCAGCAGCGTAGGGAGCTCTGGAAACACCATATATTTT
>TRBV7-9|.|TRBJ2-3|14|TRBD2
CASRGGLRTDTQYF
TGTGCCAGCAGGGGGGGACTACGAACAGATACGCAGTATTTT
>TRBV5-4|.|TRBJ2-3|15|TRBD2
CASPGRIAGPDTQYF
TGTGCCAGCCCTGGGCGGATAGCGGGACCAGATACGCAGTATTTT
>TRBV7-2|.|TRBJ2-3|13|.
CASSSLRTDTQYF
TGTGCCAGCAGCTCCCTACGCACAGATACGCAGTATTTT